Presented here are 23 T cell receptor beta chains from one specimen sequenced in a study of blood T cell repertoires in COVID-19. Method: immunoSEQ multiplex PCR; TCRdb's copy keeps in-frame clones and lacks some. This sample yields about 180,000 clones, of which roughly 80% are seen a single time; approximately 7.1% belongs to the top ten. The sample was peripheral blood. The receptors were gathered from a human donor in a cohort sampled during active COVID-19.

The chain couples TRBV5-1 to TRBJ2-7; TRBD2 agrees at 7 bases. This CDR3 comprises 16 residues. V dropped 0 bases and J dropped 2; count of bases not matched to a gene: 8. Per germline, CDR1 SGHRS and CDR2 YFSETQ. DNA for the CDR3: TGCGCCAGCAGCTTGGATATGCGGGGGACTACCTACGAGCAGTACTTC. Residues: CASSLDMRGTTYEQYF.

In this sample, this clone turned up a few times. This chain links TRBV5-6 with TRBJ2-1; 8 bases are a match to TRBD1. With 1 base clipped from V and 3 bases from J, the junction kept 3 bases outside the gene matches. From germline, CDR1 is SGHDT and CDR2 YYEEEE. The CDR3 contains 15 residues. The DNA for the CDR3 is TGTGCCAGCAGCTTGAAACAGGGGGTCTACAATGAGCAGTTCTTC. This translates into CASSLKQGVYNEQFF.

This rearrangement joins TRBV29-1 to TRBJ1-2; weak D call: TRBD1 (6 bases). The ends were cut back, 0 bases at V and 9 bases at J, with 20 bases in the middle. The CDR3 consists of 15 residues. Germline V CDR1 and CDR2: SQVTM, ANQGSEA. The CDR3 nucleotides are TGCAGCGTTGAAGATATTAGGCCAGGGGAGTTTCGCTACACCTTC. Its protein is CSVEDIRPGEFRYTF.

V and J are TRBV10-1 and TRBJ2-3; possibly TRBD2 for D (5 bases). CDR1 and CDR2 (germline): WNHNN, SYGVQD (reference sequence). CDR3 length: 15 residues. V was shortened by 0 bases and J by 7 bases, with 14 bases between the two germline ends. CDR3 residues: CASSESPTRGYTQYF. CDR3 DNA sequence: TGCGCCAGCAGTGAGTCACCCACCCGGGGATATACGCAGTATTTT.

Comments on this clone: The junction departs from germline at one end; a sequencing error may be responsible. The genes are TRBV3-1 (or the pseudogene TRBV3-2) and TRBJ2-4; 10 bases agree with TRBD2. Germline CDR1 LGHDT, CDR2 YNNKEL (reference sequence). The CDR3 sequence is 15 residues long. In nucleotides, the CDR3 is TGTGCCAGCAGCAAAAGCGGGGGGGCCAGAAACATTCAGTACTTC. Protein: CASSKSGGARNIQYF.

This clone was observed a single time. The chain combines TRBV13 with TRBJ1-1; 10 nucleotides align to TRBD1. J lost 4 bases, V lost 4 bases, and 3 bases had no gene match. Germline V lookup: CDR1 PRHDT, CDR2 FYEKMQ (reference sequence). The CDR3 contains 14 residues. CDR3: CASSSGQGGTEAFF. The DNA for the CDR3 is TGTGCCAGCAGCTCCGGACAGGGGGGCACTGAAGCTTTCTTT.

The J gene is TRBJ1-4, the V gene TRBV10-3, with TRBD1 matching over 9 bases. This CDR3 has 14 amino acids. Germline V gene lookup returns CDR1 ENHRY and CDR2 SYGVKD. Unmatched junction bases numbered 5, after V lost 6 bases and J lost 6 bases. CDR3 sequence (DNA): TGTGCCATCAGCACTGACAGGGGGTATGAAAAACTGTTTTTT. This sequence encodes CAISTDRGYEKLFF.

J is TRBJ2-1 and V is TRBV23-1; D gene ambiguous. TRBV23-1 is labeled an ORF, and its function is uncertain. Trimming pared 1 base from V and 6 bases from J, leaving 16 bases between. CDR3 length equals 16 residues. The CDR3: CASSQYEKRSLNEQFF. The CDR3 nucleotides read TGCGCCAGCAGTCAATATGAAAAACGGTCCCTCAATGAGCAGTTCTTC.

This chain uses TRBV9 with TRBJ2-5, with 7 bases identical to TRBD2. J lost 4 bases, V lost 2 bases, and 8 bases had no gene match. This CDR3 region has 15 residues. Germline V CDR1 and CDR2: SGDLS, YYNGEE. Here the CDR3 reads CASSVRLARLETQYF. The CDR3 region has the DNA TGTGCCAGCAGCGTGAGACTAGCCCGCTTAGAGACCCAGTACTTC.

This sequence joins TRBV28 and TRBJ2-1; 9 bases match TRBD1. There are 15 residues in the CDR3. J was trimmed by 14 bases and V by 6 bases; bases with no gene match: 17. Germline assignment: CDR1 MDHEN and CDR2 SYDVKM. The CDR3 protein is CASRSSGTGPGEEFF. Written as DNA, the CDR3 is TGTGCCAGCAGATCGTCCGGGACAGGGCCGGGGGAGGAGTTCTTC.

The chain links TRBV19 to TRBJ2-7, with TRBD2 matching 9 bases. The CDR3 runs 15 residues. Trimming removed 9 bases from V and 0 bases from J; junction bases left unmatched: 9. Germline V gene data show CDR1 as LNHDA and CDR2 as SQIVND (reference sequence). In DNA, the CDR3 is TGTGCCAGCAGCCCGAGCGGGGGGAGCTCCTACGAGCAGTACTTC. Protein product: CASSPSGGSSYEQYF.

This clone occurred a few times. The V gene is TRBV11-2, the J gene TRBJ2-5; maybe TRBD1 (6 bases). Germline values: CDR1 SGHAT, CDR2 FQNNGV. Trimming removed 1 base at V and 4 bases at J, with 13 bases between. This CDR3 comprises 15 residues. Here the CDR3 reads CASSLGQVEAETQYF. As DNA, the CDR3 is TGTGCCAGCAGCTTAGGACAGGTCGAAGCAGAGACCCAGTACTTC.

The chain uses TRBV6-5 and TRBJ2-1; 8 nucleotides agree with TRBD2. V dropped 11 bases and J dropped 7; count of bases not matched to a gene: 16. This CDR3 region has 15 residues. Germline-derived CDR1 and CDR2 are MNHEY and SVGAGI. CDR3 nucleotide sequence: TGTGCCGCCGGAGTTCCGGGACTAGTGAGAAATGAGCAGTTCTTC. It translates to CAAGVPGLVRNEQFF.

This clone was found a few times. The rearrangement links TRBV7-9 to TRBJ1-1; 7 nucleotides match TRBD1. The CDR3 extends over 15 amino acids. V shed 5 bases, J shed 3 bases, and the junction held 9 bases outside the gene matches. Germline V lookup: CDR1 SEHNR, CDR2 FQNEAQ (reference sequence). The CDR3 loop reads CASSLTGAGDTEAFF. In DNA form, the CDR3 reads TGTGCCAGCAGCCTTACAGGGGCTGGCGACACTGAAGCTTTCTTT.

This clone appeared a single time. The rearrangement joins TRBV7-8 to TRBJ1-4; TRBD1 matches at 10 bases. The CDR3 is 16 amino acids. V shed 5 bases, J shed 8 bases, and the junction held 11 bases outside the gene matches. Germline CDR1 and CDR2: SGHVS and FQNEAQ. CDR3 nucleotides: TGTGCCAGCAGCCCAGGGGGGACAGGGGCCAGCGAAAAACTGTTTTTT. It specifies CASSPGGTGASEKLFF.

This rearrangement joins TRBV4-1 to TRBJ2-3; 9 positions agree with TRBD2. There are 15 residues in the CDR3. V trimming: 3 bases; J trimming: 4 bases; junction bases outside the gene matches: 5. Germline V gene lookup returns CDR1 MGHRA and CDR2 YSYEKL. This CDR3 is CASSQLGLAPDTQYF. CDR3 bases: TGCGCCAGCAGCCAGCTGGGACTAGCCCCAGATACGCAGTATTTT.

The genes are TRBV7-9 and TRBJ1-1, with 8 bases identical to TRBD1. Trimming cost V 2 bases and J 7 bases; bases outside gene matches: 18. The CDR3 length is 18 residues. Germline V lookup: CDR1 SEHNR, CDR2 FQNEAQ (reference sequence). The CDR3 DNA follows: TGTGCCAGCAGCTTAACATCAGGGGGCCTCGGGGGCACTGGTGAAGCTTTCTTT. This encodes CASSLTSGGLGGTGEAFF.

Only a few counts were recorded for this clone. This chain links TRBV6-1 with TRBJ2-5, with a possible D match to TRBD1 (5 bases). Trimming cost V 1 base and J 2 bases, with 8 bases left between them. Germline lookup yields CDR1 MNHNS and CDR2 SASEGT. The CDR3 runs 14 residues. CDR3 region: CASSEGYRQETQYF. The CDR3 nucleotides are TGTGCCAGCAGTGAAGGTTACAGGCAAGAGACCCAGTACTTC.

The CDR3 sequence is CASSLGQVELSNQPQHF. In nucleotides, the CDR3 is TGTGCCAGCAGTTTGGGACAGGTAGAACTTAGCAATCAGCCCCAGCATTTT. This rearrangement joins TRBV27 to TRBJ1-5; 8 positions agree with TRBD1. V was clipped by 3 bases and J by 0 bases; unmatched bases: 7. The CDR3 spans 17 residues. From germline, CDR1 is MNHEY and CDR2 SMNVEV (reference sequence).

The chain carries TRBV10-3 and TRBJ2-5, with a possible D match to TRBD2 (6 bases). Germline V lookup: CDR1 ENHRY, CDR2 SYGVKD. The V and J ends lost 11 bases and 3 bases respectively, with 7 bases between them. The CDR3 sequence is 10 residues long. The chain's CDR3 is CASGEETQYF. DNA of the CDR3: TGTGCCTCGGGGGAAGAGACCCAGTACTTC.

The V call is TRBV20-1, the J call TRBJ1-5; a weak D match, TRBD1 (5 bases). The V gene lost 3 bases and the J gene lost 0 bases, with 9 bases spanning the gap. This CDR3 is 14 amino acids long. The germline CDR1 and CDR2 sequences are DFQATT and SNEGSKA (reference sequence). CDR3 loop: CSASEGPSNQPQHF. The CDR3 bases are TGCAGTGCTAGTGAGGGGCCTAGCAATCAGCCCCAGCATTTT.

This clone showed up just a few times. V is TRBV13 and J is TRBJ2-2; D gene uncertain. This CDR3 contains 17 residues. Germline V gene data show CDR1 as PRHDT and CDR2 as FYEKMQ (reference sequence). V was cut by 2 bases and J by 0 bases, with 13 bases left in between. CDR3 sequence reads: CASSLFAREPNTGELFF. In nucleotides, the CDR3 is TGTGCCAGCAGCTTATTTGCCCGAGAACCGAACACCGGGGAGCTGTTTTTT. The full variable domain, its missing parts supplied by reference TRBV13 and TRBJ2-2, is AAGVIQSPRHLIKEKRETATLKCYPIPRHDTVYWYQQGPGQDPQFLISFYEKMQSDKGSIPDRFSAQQFSDYHSELNMSSLELGDSALYFCASSLFAREPNTGELFFGEGSRLTVL.

This clone turned up a few times. The chain has TRBV7-9 and TRBJ1-3, with D perhaps matching TRBD1 (5 bases). CDR3 size: 16 residues. Germline V gene sequence: CDR1 SEHNR, CDR2 FQNEAQ (reference sequence). V dropped 5 bases and J dropped 4 bases, with 18 bases sitting between them. The CDR3 DNA reads TGTGCCAGCAGCGGTTACGTGGGGCCGGCAGGAAACACCATATATTTT. Translation: CASSGYVGPAGNTIYF. Full variable domain (outside the CDR3, taken from reference TRBV7-9 and TRBJ1-3): DTGVSQNPRHKITKRGQNVTFRCDPISEHNRLYWYRQTLGQGPEFLTYFQNEAQLEKSRLLSDRFSAERPKGSFSTLEIQRTEQGDSAMYLCASSGYVGPAGNTIYFGEGSWLTVV.